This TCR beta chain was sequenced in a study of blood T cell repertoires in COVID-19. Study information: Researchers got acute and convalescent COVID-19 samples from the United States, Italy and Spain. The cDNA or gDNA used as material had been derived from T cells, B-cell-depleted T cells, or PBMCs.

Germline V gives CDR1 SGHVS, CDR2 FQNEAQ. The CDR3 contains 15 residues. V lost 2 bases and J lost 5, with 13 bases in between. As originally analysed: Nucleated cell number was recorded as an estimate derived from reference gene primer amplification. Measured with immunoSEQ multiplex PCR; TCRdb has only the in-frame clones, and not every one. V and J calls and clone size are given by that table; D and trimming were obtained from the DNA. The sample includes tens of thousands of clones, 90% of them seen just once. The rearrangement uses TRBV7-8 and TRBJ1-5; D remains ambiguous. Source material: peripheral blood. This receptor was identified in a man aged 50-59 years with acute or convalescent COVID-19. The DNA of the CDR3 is TGTGCCAGCAGCTTACTCCAGGTCGGGGATCAGCCCCAGCATTTT. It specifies CASSLLQVGDQPQHF.